This TCR beta chain emerged from a study of blood T cell repertoires in COVID-19. Study context: Samples representing acute and convalescent COVID-19 were sourced from the United States, Italy and Spain.

In assigning cohorts, the study relied on participant-reported clinical history. Clones were sequenced by immunoSEQ multiplex PCR, and TCRdb holds only the in-frame ones, with some missing. The table includes 310,000 or so clones, around 90% detected once. The CDR3 extends over 15 amino acids. V gave up 1 base and J gave up 7 bases; unmatched junction bases: 5. Germline CDR1 SGHTA, CDR2 FQGNSA. Sequencing was carried out using PBMCs or T cells enriched from blood (not recorded which). The sequence derives from a woman aged 18-29 years with acute COVID-19. The gene calls are TRBV7-2 and TRBJ2-1; 9 bases agree with TRBD2. CDR3 sequence (DNA): TGTGCCAGCAGCTTAGGACGGCTAGCGGGGAATGAGCAGTTCTTC. Its translation is CASSLGRLAGNEQFF.